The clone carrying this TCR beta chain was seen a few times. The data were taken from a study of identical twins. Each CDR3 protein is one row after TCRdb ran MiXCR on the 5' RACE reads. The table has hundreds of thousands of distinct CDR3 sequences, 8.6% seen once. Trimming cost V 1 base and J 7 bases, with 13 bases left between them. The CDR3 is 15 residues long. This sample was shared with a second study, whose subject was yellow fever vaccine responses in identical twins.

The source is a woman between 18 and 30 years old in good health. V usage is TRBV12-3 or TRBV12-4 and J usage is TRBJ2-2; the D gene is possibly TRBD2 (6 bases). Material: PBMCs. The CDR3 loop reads CASSLGSLGGGELFF. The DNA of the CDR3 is TGTGCCAGCAGTTTAGGTTCACTGGGGGGCGGGGAGCTGTTTTTT.